This record covers a single TCR beta chain. Antigen specificity is unknown. The sample comes from a study of T cell responses to AZD1222 COVID-19 vaccine. Study-level points and caveats: Donors were largely white British and mainly female; clonal diversity was possibly underestimated.

Libraries were prepared by immunoSEQ multiplex PCR; TCRdb keeps only in-frame clonotypes and omits some of them. The data show 190,000 or so clones, with 85% to 90% seen just once and roughly 27% held by the top ten. This receptor was taken from an adult who received the AZD1222 COVID-19 vaccine. This specimen consisted of peripheral blood, obtained 28 days after the second AZD1222 dose.

In DNA form, the CDR3 reads TGTGCCAGCAGCACTGTAGGGAACACTGAAGCTTTCTTT. Translated, it gives CASSTVGNTEAFF. The chain couples TRBV7-2 to TRBJ1-1; D remains ambiguous. This CDR3 region has 13 residues. Germline V gene sequence: CDR1 SGHTA, CDR2 FQGNSA. The germline V and J ends were trimmed by 5 bases and 1 base, with 8 bases remaining between them. The entire variable domain, with the rest obtained from reference TRBV7-2 and TRBJ1-1, is as follows: GAGVSQSPSNKVTEKGKDVELRCDPISGHTALYWYRQSLGQGLEFLIYFQGNSAPDKSGLPSDRFSAERTGGSVSTLTIQRTQQEDSAVYLCASSTVGNTEAFFGQGTRLTVV.